These T cell receptor beta chains were read from a single sample in a study of T cell responses to AZD1222 COVID-19 vaccine. Clones were read by immunoSEQ multiplex PCR, and TCRdb kept only the in-frame ones, dropping some. Among about 100,000 clones listed, 88% were seen once. The material was peripheral blood, obtained on day 0 of AZD1222 vaccination. All receptors come from an adult in good health. Both conserved end residues are part of each CDR3. The D gene is left open where the match is weak. The size entry is marked missing in some rows and otherwise reads once, few, many or a size class.

CDR3	DNA	size	V	J	D
CSVRTGSFDNEQFF	TGCAGCGTTCGAACGGGATCTTTTGACAATGAGCAGTTCTTC	.	TRBV29-1	TRBJ2-1	.
CATSRDSGWGNYGYTF	TGTGCCACCAGCAGAGATTCAGGGTGGGGGAACTATGGCTACACCTTC	.	TRBV15	TRBJ1-2	.
CAWRSWENTEAFF	TGTGCCTGGAGATCATGGGAGAACACTGAAGCTTTCTTT	.	TRBV30	TRBJ1-1	.
CASSPYKGETQYF	TGTGCCAGCAGCCCGTACAAGGGAGAGACCCAGTACTTC	.	TRBV11-3	TRBJ2-5	.
CASSSLAGGPHEQYF	TGTGCCAGCAGTTCACTAGCGGGAGGGCCCCACGAGCAGTACTTC	.	TRBV28	TRBJ2-7	TRBD2
CASSLAQARIEKLFF	TGTGCCAGCAGCCTCGCCCAGGCTCGAATTGAAAAACTGTTTTTT	few	TRBV4-2	TRBJ1-4	.
CASTGDYGYTF	TGTGCCAGCACAGGGGACTATGGCTACACCTTC	few	TRBV6-6	TRBJ1-2	.
CASSFDGGHYLTYEQYF	TGTGCCAGCAGCTTTGACGGCGGCCACTATCTCACCTACGAGCAGTACTTC	.	TRBV11-2	TRBJ2-7	.
CASGYSDTGTEAFF	TGTGCCAGCGGCTACTCGGACACGGGGACTGAAGCTTTCTTT	.	TRBV27	TRBJ1-1	.
CASSTGGRYEQYF	TGTGCCAGCAGCACAGGGGGCAGGTACGAGCAGTACTTC	few	TRBV6-5	TRBJ2-7	TRBD1
CASRGPEKLFF	TGTGCCAGCAGGGGGCCCGAAAAACTGTTTTTT	.	TRBV27	TRBJ1-4	.
CASSPRGKRGGTEAFF	TGTGCCAGCAGCCCGCGAGGGAAACGTGGTGGCACTGAAGCTTTCTTT	.	TRBV4-2	TRBJ1-1	.